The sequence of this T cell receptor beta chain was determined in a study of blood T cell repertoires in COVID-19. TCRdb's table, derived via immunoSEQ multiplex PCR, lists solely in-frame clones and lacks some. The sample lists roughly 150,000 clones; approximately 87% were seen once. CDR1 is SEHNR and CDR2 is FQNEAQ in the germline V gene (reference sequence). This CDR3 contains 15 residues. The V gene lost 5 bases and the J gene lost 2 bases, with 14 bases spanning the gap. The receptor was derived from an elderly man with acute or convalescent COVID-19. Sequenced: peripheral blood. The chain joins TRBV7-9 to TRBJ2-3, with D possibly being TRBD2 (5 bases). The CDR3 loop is CASSERTVVTDTQYF. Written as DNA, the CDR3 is TGTGCCAGCAGCGAGCGGACGGTTGTCACAGATACGCAGTATTTT.